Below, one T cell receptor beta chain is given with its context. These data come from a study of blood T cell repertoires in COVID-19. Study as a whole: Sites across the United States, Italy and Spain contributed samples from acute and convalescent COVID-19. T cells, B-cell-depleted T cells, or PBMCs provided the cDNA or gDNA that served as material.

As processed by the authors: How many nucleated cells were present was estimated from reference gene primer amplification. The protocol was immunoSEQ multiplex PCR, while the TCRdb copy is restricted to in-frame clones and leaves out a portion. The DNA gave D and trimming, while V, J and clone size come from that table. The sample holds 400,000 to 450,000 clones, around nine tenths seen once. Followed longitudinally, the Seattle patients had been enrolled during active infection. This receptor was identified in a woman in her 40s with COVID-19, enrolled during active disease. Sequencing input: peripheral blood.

The CDR3 reads CASSLRGQLGDTQYF. Written as DNA, the CDR3 is TGTGCCAGCAGCTTAAGGGGACAGCTAGGAGATACGCAGTATTTT. The chain is built from TRBV7-6 and TRBJ2-3; 7 bases line up with TRBD1. The CDR3 covers 15 residues. Germline V gene data show CDR1 as SGHVS and CDR2 as FNYEAQ. V was clipped by 2 bases and J by 5 bases; unmatched bases: 7.